The 17 T cell receptor beta chains presented below share a single source sample, sequenced in a study of kidney transplant recipient with SARS-CoV-2 infection. One entry per CDR3 protein, called by TCRdb with MiXCR from the reads. The sample lists fewer than 250,000 distinct CDR3 sequences; under 30% were seen once. Sequenced here: a blood sample, sampled at baseline and on approximately day 120 from a kidney transplant recipient. These receptors were obtained from a male patient between 25 and 39 years old who had COVID-19 and was a kidney transplant recipient. Among the T cells, some may be from the graft donor.

Comments on this clonotype: With a much larger clone just one base away, this may be a read error. The CDR3 does not close with the conserved phenylalanine or tryptophan, likely indicating a read error. V gene TRBV13 combines with J gene TRBJ2-5; 7 bases line up with TRBD2. J lost 1 base, V lost 0 bases, and 2 bases had no gene match. The CDR3 has 15 amino acids. Germline CDR1 PRHDT, CDR2 FYEKMQ (reference sequence). The CDR3 DNA reads as TGTGCCAGCAGCTTAGGAGCGGGACCCCAAGAGACCCAGTACCTC. Translating it yields CASSLGAGPQETQYL.

Comments on this clonotype: This could be a read error, since a much larger clone is one nucleotide away. The V call is TRBV20-1, the J call TRBJ1-4; TRBD1 aligns across 7 bases. This CDR3 contains 13 residues. Per the germline V gene, CDR1 is DFQATT and CDR2 is SNEGSKA (reference sequence). The CDR3, as DNA: TGCAATGCTACCGGGACAGCTAATGAAAAACTGTTTTTT. Translation gives CNATGTANEKLFF.

A word on this clonotype: This may come from a read error, since a much larger clone is one base off. The CDR3 ends on some other residue instead of the conserved phenylalanine or tryptophan, so this is likely a read error. V gene TRBV5-4 combines with J gene TRBJ2-7; D uncertain. Germline CDR1 SGHNT, CDR2 YYREEE (reference sequence). V lost 4 bases and J 5 bases, leaving 19 bases between the germline ends. The CDR3 sequence is 15 residues long. The CDR3 coding sequence is TGTGCCAGCAGCGCGAGTAGGTATAACACCAACGAGCAGTACCTC. This sequence encodes CASSASRYNTNEQYL.

This chain links TRBV11-3 with TRBJ1-2; D not certain. The length of the CDR3 is 17 residues. Germline lookup yields CDR1 SGHNT and CDR2 YENEEA. Trimming left V 4 bases short and J 4 bases short, with 22 bases between. CDR3 bases: TGTGCCAGCAGCTACGATCGCGATCTCGGAAAGACCTATGGCTACACCTTC. This encodes CASSYDRDLGKTYGYTF.

Ten or more counts support this clonotype. The V and J genes are TRBV7-3 and TRBJ2-2; D is perhaps TRBD1 (6 bases). The CDR3 runs 14 residues. Germline CDR1 and CDR2: SGHTA and FQGTGA. V lost 5 bases, J lost 6 bases, and 13 bases lay in between. This CDR3 is CASSSIGGAGELFF. The CDR3 DNA reads as TGTGCCAGCAGCAGTATAGGGGGAGCCGGGGAGCTGTTTTTT.

The table lists this clonotype with a few counts. The V gene is TRBV18, the J gene TRBJ2-1, with TRBD2 matching over 14 bases. The J segment lost 7 bases and the V segment lost 6 bases, leaving 8 bases of the junction unmatched. Germline V gene lookup returns CDR1 KGHSH and CDR2 LQKENI. This CDR3 has 16 residues. CDR3 sequence reads: CASSATSGRGSNEQFF. CDR3 coding DNA: TGTGCCAGCTCCGCGACTAGCGGGAGGGGTTCAAATGAGCAGTTCTTC.

The chain has TRBV20-1 and TRBJ2-5, with a weak D call TRBD1 (5 bases). The CDR3 is made up of 21 amino acids. Germline lookup yields CDR1 DFQATT and CDR2 SNEGSKA (reference sequence). With 0 bases removed from V and 0 bases from J, the gap between germline ends came to 29 bases. The CDR3 DNA follows: TGCAGTGCTAGAGAACGACTCGCGCGGCAGGGCGACGTGGGGTACCAAGAGACCCAGTACTTC. This encodes CSARERLARQGDVGYQETQYF.

This clonotype was seen repeatedly, ten times or more. The J gene is TRBJ2-7, the V gene TRBV11-2; TRBD1 is a possible D gene (6 bases). With 1 base removed from V and 4 bases from J, the gap between germline ends came to 14 bases. This CDR3 comprises 15 residues. Germline values: CDR1 SGHAT, CDR2 FQNNGV. As DNA, the CDR3 is TGTGCCAGCAGCTTAGCCGGGACACCTTCTTACGAGCAGTACTTC. Its protein product is CASSLAGTPSYEQYF.

This clonotype was found many times. The CDR3 loop is CASSLRYGSDRAHEQFF. The CDR3 DNA reads TGTGCCAGCAGTTTACGTTATGGCAGTGACAGGGCTCATGAGCAGTTCTTC. The chain joins TRBV12-3 or TRBV12-4 to TRBJ2-1, with 7 bases matching TRBD1. The length of the CDR3 is 17 residues. Germline trimming cut 2 bases from V and 8 bases from J; bases unmatched to any gene: 15.

This clonotype was seen at least ten times. The V and J genes are TRBV3-1 and TRBJ2-2; no clear D. CDR3 size: 18 residues. In germline, CDR1 is LGHDT, CDR2 YNNKEL (reference sequence). Between the trimmed V and J ends, which lost 4 bases and 5 bases, there was a span of 23 bases. This chain's CDR3 is CASSPWLPISGLTGELFF. CDR3 bases: TGTGCCAGCAGCCCATGGCTTCCCATTTCAGGCTTGACCGGGGAGCTGTTTTTT.

The CDR3 here is CASSSSGTESQETQYF. For the CDR3, the DNA is TGTGCCAGCAGCTCGTCCGGGACAGAGAGTCAAGAGACCCAGTACTTC. This chain joins TRBV5-6 and TRBJ2-5; 7 nucleotides line up with TRBD1. The CDR3 length is 16 residues. The junction had 10 bases not matched to a gene; V was cut back by 3 bases and J by 2 bases. Germline values: CDR1 SGHDT, CDR2 YYEEEE.

This clonotype was counted many times. The V and J genes are TRBV10-1 and TRBJ1-2; D call uncertain. Deletions cut 5 bases from V and 4 bases from J, with 23 bases between. This CDR3 spans 17 amino acids. CDR1 is WNHNN, CDR2 SYGVQD, per germline (reference sequence). CDR3 bases: TGCGCCAGCAGTACGGAACCAAGATCGCGAAAGACCTATGGCTACACCTTC. This gives the protein CASSTEPRSRKTYGYTF.

This clonotype came up many times. This rearrangement joins TRBV6-6 to TRBJ2-7; TRBD1 matches 8 bases. Germline V gene data show CDR1 as MNHNY and CDR2 as SVGAGI (reference sequence). The CDR3 contains 14 residues. The V segment lost 5 bases and the J segment 2 bases; nucleotides outside the gene matches: 5. As DNA, the CDR3 is TGTGCCAGCAGTACGGGACAGGCCGCCTACGAGCAGTACTTC. It is translated as CASSTGQAAYEQYF.

This clonotype was seen more than once but under ten times. Here the CDR3 DNA reads TGCAGTGCTAGAGAGGACAGGGGGCTTAACACTGAAGCTTTCTTT. Its translation is CSAREDRGLNTEAFF. The chain links TRBV20-1 to TRBJ1-1; 11 bases line up with TRBD1. Germline V gene lookup returns CDR1 DFQATT and CDR2 SNEGSKA (reference sequence). The CDR3 length is 15 residues. Trimming removed 0 bases from V and 2 bases from J; junction bases left unmatched: 2.

As regards this clonotype: A much more abundant neighbour one base away suggests this may be a read error. This chain connects TRBV19 to TRBJ2-3; TRBD2 agrees at 15 bases. This CDR3 contains 17 residues. Germline V lookup: CDR1 LNHDA, CDR2 SQIVND (reference sequence). Trimming at V came to 4 bases and at J to 2 bases, leaving 4 bases not matched to a gene. The CDR3 loop reads CASSKGLAGGPTDTQYF. The CDR3 region has the DNA TGTGCCAGTAGTAAGGGACTAGCGGGAGGTCCCACAGATACGCAGTATTTT.

The sample holds many counts of this clonotype. V gene TRBV7-3 combines with J gene TRBJ2-3; D is perhaps TRBD1 (5 bases). The CDR3 is made up of 15 amino acids. Germline V CDR1 and CDR2: SGHTA, FQGTGA. The V gene lost 5 bases and the J gene lost 3 bases, with 15 bases spanning the gap. The DNA of the CDR3 is TGTGCCAGCAGCAGGACATCTATGTCGACAGATACGCAGTATTTT. Amino acid sequence: CASSRTSMSTDTQYF.

This clonotype was counted only a few times. This may be a read error, as it is one base from a much larger clone. The chain couples TRBV10-2 to TRBJ2-7; no firm D call. V lost 11 bases, J lost 6 bases, and 20 bases lay in between. Germline V gene sequence: CDR1 WSHSY, CDR2 SAAADI. CDR3 length equals 13 residues. CDR3 protein: CAGISPVGLEQYF. Written as DNA, the CDR3 is TGCGCCGGCATTAGCCCGGTAGGGCTCGAGCAGTACTTC.